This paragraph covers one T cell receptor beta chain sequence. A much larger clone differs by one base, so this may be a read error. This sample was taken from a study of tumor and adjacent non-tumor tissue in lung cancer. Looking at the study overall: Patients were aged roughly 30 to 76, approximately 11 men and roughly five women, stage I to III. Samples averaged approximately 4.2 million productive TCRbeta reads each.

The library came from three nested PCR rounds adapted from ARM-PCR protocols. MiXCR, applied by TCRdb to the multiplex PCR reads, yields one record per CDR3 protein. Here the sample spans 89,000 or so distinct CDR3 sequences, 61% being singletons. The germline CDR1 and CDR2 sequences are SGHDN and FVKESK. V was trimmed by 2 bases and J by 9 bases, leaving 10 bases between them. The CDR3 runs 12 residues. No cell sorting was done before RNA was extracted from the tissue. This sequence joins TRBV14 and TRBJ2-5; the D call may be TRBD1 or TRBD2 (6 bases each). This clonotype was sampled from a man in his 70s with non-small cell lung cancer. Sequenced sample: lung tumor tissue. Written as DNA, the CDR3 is TGTGCCAGCAGCCAATGGGGGGCGGCCCAGTACTTC. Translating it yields CASSQWGAAQYF.